The clone carrying this TCR beta chain was counted only a few times. Its antigen remains unidentified. The CDR3 runs 14 residues. Germline-derived CDR1 and CDR2 are SGHRS and YFSETQ. The V gene lost 4 bases and the J gene lost 7 bases, with 15 bases spanning the gap. The library targeted TCRbeta and was prepared with unique molecular identifiers. TCRdb reprocessed the PCR reads with MiXCR, giving one entry per CDR3 protein. The data contain about 470,000 distinct CDR3 sequences, approximately 42% of them seen just once; the ten biggest clones take up 27%. The data were obtained in a study of T-cell reconstitution after alpha-beta-depleted transplantation in children. Study-wide points: Day-60 TCRbeta diversity that was high in some patients was derived from surviving recipient T cells and thymic progenitors.

The TCR originated in a girl aged 2 to 9 with aplastic anemia, due to receive a stem cell transplant. The V gene is TRBV5-1, the J gene TRBJ1-3; TRBD1 might be the D (6 bases). The material was PBMCs, obtained before TCRalphabeta/CD19-depleted stem cell transplant. The CDR3 spells CASSPGTKENTIYF. In DNA, the CDR3 is TGCGCCAGCAGCCCAGGGACAAAGGAGAACACCATATATTTT. Filled out from reference TRBV5-1 and TRBJ1-3, the complete variable domain reads KAGVTQTPRYLIKTRGQQVTLSCSPISGHRSVSWYQQTPGQGLQFLFEYFSETQRNKGNFPGRFSGRQFSNSRSEMNVSTLELGDSALYLCASSPGTKENTIYFGEGSWLTVV.